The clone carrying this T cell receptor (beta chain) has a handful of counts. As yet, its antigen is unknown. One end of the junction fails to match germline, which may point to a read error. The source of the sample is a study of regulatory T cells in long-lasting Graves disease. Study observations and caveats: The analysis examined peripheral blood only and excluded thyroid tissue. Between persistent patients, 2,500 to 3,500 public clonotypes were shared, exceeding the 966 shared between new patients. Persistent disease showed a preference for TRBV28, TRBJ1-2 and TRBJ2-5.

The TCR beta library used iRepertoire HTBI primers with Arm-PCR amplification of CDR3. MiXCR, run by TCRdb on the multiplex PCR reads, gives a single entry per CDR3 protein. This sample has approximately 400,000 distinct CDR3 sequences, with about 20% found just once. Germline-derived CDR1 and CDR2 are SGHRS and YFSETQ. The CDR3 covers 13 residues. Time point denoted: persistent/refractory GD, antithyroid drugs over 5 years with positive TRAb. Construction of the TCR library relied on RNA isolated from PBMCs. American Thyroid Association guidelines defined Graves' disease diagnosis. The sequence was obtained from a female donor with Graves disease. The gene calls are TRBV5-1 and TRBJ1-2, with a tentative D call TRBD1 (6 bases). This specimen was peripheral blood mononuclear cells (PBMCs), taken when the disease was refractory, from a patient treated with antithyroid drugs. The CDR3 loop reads CASSSGAHYGYTF. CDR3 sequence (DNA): TGTGCCAGCAGCTCGGGGGCCCACTATGGCTACACCTTC. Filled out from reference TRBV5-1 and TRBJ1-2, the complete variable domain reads KAGVTQTPRYLIKTRGQQVTLSCSPISGHRSVSWYQQTPGQGLQFLFEYFSETQRNKGNFPGRFSGRQFSNSRSEMNVSTLELGDSALYLCASSSGAHYGYTFGSGTRLTVV.